This TCR beta chain was identified during a study of T-cell memory formation after mild COVID-19. Study-level information: The two donors had largely donor-specific TCR clusters.

The authors produced TCR alpha and TCR beta cDNA libraries with sample barcodes and UMIs by 5'RACE using constant-segment primers. TCRdb re-analysed the 5' RACE reads in MiXCR, keeping a single row per CDR3 protein. The repertoire holds around 420,000 distinct CDR3 sequences, 20% to 30% seen once, with roughly 8.9% in the top ten. On this clonotype: The antigen is not known.

Study observations and caveats: The CD4+ clones that contracted clustered mainly within CM and EM, and the CD8+ clones concentrated in EMRA. Certain responding clones were present in pre-infection memory, suggesting participation of cross-reactive memory.

Deletions cut 4 bases from V and 6 bases from J, with 4 bases between. Germline V CDR1 and CDR2: SQVTM, ANQGSEA. This CDR3 region has 10 residues. Sample: PBMCs or a T cell subset sorted from them (not recorded which). This TCR came from an adult woman who had mild COVID-19 (a few samples of this study predate the infection). Cell type and time point are not known. This chain uses TRBV29-1 with TRBJ2-1; D unresolved. The chain's CDR3 is CSVGTNEQFF. CDR3 DNA sequence: TGCAGCGTTGGGACCAATGAGCAGTTCTTC.